Described below is a single T cell receptor (beta chain) sequence and its context. Its antigen is undetermined. CDR3 size: 16 residues. V lost 1 base to trimming and J lost 3 bases, with 12 bases between them. The germline V gene has CDR1 KGHSH and CDR2 LQKENI. This entry comes from a study of chemoradiotherapy in HPV16-positive cancers. Findings and caveats of the study: In HPV16-positive patients, HPV-responsive T-cell expansion tracked better recurrence-free survival. Candidate HPV-specific clones and E7-related TCR motifs grew in tumor during treatment.

TCRdb's table, derived via immunoSEQ multiplex PCR, lists solely in-frame clones and lacks some. In the table there are fewer than 40,000 clones, roughly 77% of which are singletons. The chain links TRBV18 to TRBJ1-4; D is possibly TRBD1 (5 bases). The sequencing here drew on blood, taken from a patient who underwent chemoradiotherapy. This sequence was found in a human donor with HPV-associated anogenital cancer. In DNA, the CDR3 is TGTGCCAGCTCACCACTCCGAGGGGAGCCTAATGAAAAACTGTTTTTT. Amino acid sequence: CASSPLRGEPNEKLFF.